This passage covers 14 T cell receptor beta chains from one sample sequenced in a study of a mutant IDH1 vaccine in newly diagnosed glioma. Time point: baseline, week 1 (first vaccination visit). The sample's treatment: pre-vaccination baseline after standard-of-care therapy. Sequenced by immunoSEQ multiplex PCR; TCRdb stores in-frame clones only, minus some. The table lists about 98,000 clones, around 90% of them singletons. The sample here was PBMCs, taken from a glioma patient treated with radiotherapy, temozolomide or both. These receptors originate from a woman aged 45 to 65 with glioma.

This rearrangement joins TRBV7-9 to TRBJ2-1, with 7 bases aligning to TRBD1. Germline V gene data show CDR1 as SEHNR and CDR2 as FQNEAQ (reference sequence). This CDR3 region has 16 residues. The V and J ends lost 1 base and 2 bases, in that order; junction bases with no gene match: 5. The CDR3 loop is CASSLGTGRTYNEQFF. CDR3 nucleotides: TGTGCCAGCAGCTTAGGGACAGGTCGTACCTACAATGAGCAGTTCTTC.

This chain uses TRBV7-9 with TRBJ1-1; no clear D. V lost 6 bases to trimming and J lost 8 bases, with 16 bases between them. The CDR3 contains 13 residues. Germline V gene sequence: CDR1 SEHNR, CDR2 FQNEAQ (reference sequence). CDR3 loop: CASRTGRAGEAFF. The CDR3 bases are TGTGCCAGCAGGACCGGCCGGGCGGGGGAAGCTTTCTTT.

The rearrangement uses TRBV28 and TRBJ1-5; perhaps TRBD1 as D (6 bases). Per the germline V gene, CDR1 is MDHEN and CDR2 is SYDVKM. The germline V and J ends were trimmed by 2 bases and 2 bases, with 13 bases remaining between them. This CDR3 contains 16 residues. CDR3 DNA sequence: TGTGCCAGCAGTTTAACGGCAGGGGTCGGCAATCAGCCCCAGCATTTT. Amino acids: CASSLTAGVGNQPQHF.

The V call is TRBV30, the J call TRBJ2-1; D uncertain. The CDR3 has 17 amino acids. In germline, CDR1 is GTSNPN, CDR2 SVGIG (reference sequence). V was trimmed by 1 base and J by 5 bases, leaving 21 bases between them. The CDR3 is CAWSGTGARPKNNEQFF. The CDR3 DNA follows: TGTGCCTGGAGTGGAACCGGTGCTCGACCGAAAAACAATGAGCAGTTCTTC.

This clone has just a few counts. The chain couples TRBV10-3 to TRBJ2-2; the match to TRBD1 covers 10 bases. The ends lost 6 bases at V and 4 bases at J; junction bases unmatched: 5. The germline CDR1 and CDR2 sequences are ENHRY and SYGVKD. The CDR3 sequence is 15 residues long. The CDR3 protein is CAISGQGGSTGELFF. In nucleotides, the CDR3 is TGTGCCATCAGCGGACAGGGGGGGAGCACCGGGGAGCTGTTTTTT.

The chain couples TRBV7-6 to TRBJ2-2; 7 bases map to TRBD2. This CDR3 region has 16 residues. J gave up 5 bases and V 2 bases, and 8 bases lay outside the gene matches. The germline V gene has CDR1 SGHVS and CDR2 FNYEAQ. The CDR3 protein is CASSLRGRGVTGELFF. For the CDR3, the DNA is TGTGCCAGCAGCTTACGAGGGAGGGGCGTAACCGGGGAGCTGTTTTTT.

V usage is TRBV5-1 and J usage is TRBJ2-5, with D tentatively TRBD1 (6 bases). Trimming left V 1 base short and J 3 bases short, with 19 bases between. Germline assignment: CDR1 SGHRS and CDR2 YFSETQ. The CDR3 totals 17 residues. In nucleotides, the CDR3 is TGCGCCAGCAGCTTGAGGTCGGGACACGTTTTTAAAGAGACCCAGTACTTC. Its translation: CASSLRSGHVFKETQYF. Filled out from reference TRBV5-1 and TRBJ2-5, the complete variable domain reads KAGVTQTPRYLIKTRGQQVTLSCSPISGHRSVSWYQQTPGQGLQFLFEYFSETQRNKGNFPGRFSGRQFSNSRSEMNVSTLELGDSALYLCASSLRSGHVFKETQYFGPGTRLLVL.

The chain couples TRBV7-9 to TRBJ2-5, with D perhaps TRBD1 or TRBD2 (5 bases each). Trimming removed 2 bases from V and 5 bases from J, with 9 bases in between. The CDR3 has 13 residues. Germline assignment: CDR1 SEHNR and CDR2 FQNEAQ (reference sequence). CDR3 protein: CASSLRGVETQYF. CDR3 DNA: TGTGCCAGCAGCTTAAGAGGGGTGGAGACCCAGTACTTC.

V is TRBV28 and J is TRBJ2-5; D possibly uses TRBD1 or TRBD2 (6 bases each). The CDR3 has 15 amino acids. Trimming shortened V by 2 bases and J by 7 bases, and 17 bases separated the two germline ends. The V gene's germline CDR1 is MDHEN and CDR2 SYDVKM. CDR3 bases: TGTGCCAGCAGTTTAGCCGGGGGCGCGGGCCGGACCCAGTACTTC. Protein sequence: CASSLAGGAGRTQYF.

The chain is built from TRBV15 and TRBJ1-1; 9 positions match TRBD1. CDR1 is LNHNV, CDR2 YYDKDF, per germline (reference sequence). This CDR3 has 16 amino acids. V shed 1 base and J 4 bases; nucleotides not matched to a gene: 7. CDR3 region: CATSRASDRGGTEAFF. The CDR3 nucleotides are TGTGCCACCAGCAGAGCCTCGGACAGGGGTGGCACTGAAGCTTTCTTT. Using reference TRBV15 and TRBJ1-1 for the parts outside the CDR3, the full variable domain is DAMVIQNPRYQVTQFGKPVTLSCSQTLNHNVMYWYQQKSSQAPKLLFHYYDKDFNNEADTPDNFQSRRPNTSFCFLDIRSPGLGDTAMYLCATSRASDRGGTEAFFGQGTRLTVV.

This chain links TRBV29-1 with TRBJ2-3; TRBD1 matches 7 bases. Unmatched junction bases numbered 10, after V lost 0 bases and J lost 1 base. This CDR3 contains 17 residues. From germline, CDR1 is SQVTM and CDR2 ANQGSEA. Here the CDR3 reads CSVEDEYPGQGTDTQYF. CDR3 DNA: TGCAGCGTTGAAGACGAATACCCTGGACAGGGCACAGATACGCAGTATTTT.

This rearrangement joins TRBV9 to TRBJ1-6; perhaps TRBD1 as D (5 bases). From germline, CDR1 is SGDLS and CDR2 YYNGEE. V was shortened by 2 bases and J by 6 bases, with 9 bases between the two germline ends. CDR3 length equals 14 residues. The CDR3 loop is CASSVRDFNSPLHF. DNA of the CDR3: TGTGCCAGCAGCGTCCGGGACTTTAATTCACCCCTCCACTTT.

This clone was observed a handful of times. The rearrangement links TRBV2 to TRBJ1-5; tentative D call: TRBD1 (6 bases). The ends were cut back, 5 bases at V and 1 base at J, with 9 bases in the middle. The CDR3 spans 14 residues. CDR1 SNHLY and CDR2 FYNNEI come from the germline V gene. The CDR3 region has the DNA TGTGCCAGCAGTACAAGGGGGAGCAATCAGCCCCAGCATTTT. Its protein is CASSTRGSNQPQHF.

V is TRBV30 and J is TRBJ1-1, with a tentative D call TRBD1 (5 bases). V shed 0 bases and J shed 11 bases, with 13 bases lying between them. Germline CDR1 is GTSNPN and CDR2 is SVGIG (reference sequence). The CDR3 loop spans 12 amino acids. The chain's CDR3 is CAWSVREGRAFF. CDR3 coding DNA: TGTGCCTGGAGTGTCAGGGAAGGACGGGCTTTCTTT.